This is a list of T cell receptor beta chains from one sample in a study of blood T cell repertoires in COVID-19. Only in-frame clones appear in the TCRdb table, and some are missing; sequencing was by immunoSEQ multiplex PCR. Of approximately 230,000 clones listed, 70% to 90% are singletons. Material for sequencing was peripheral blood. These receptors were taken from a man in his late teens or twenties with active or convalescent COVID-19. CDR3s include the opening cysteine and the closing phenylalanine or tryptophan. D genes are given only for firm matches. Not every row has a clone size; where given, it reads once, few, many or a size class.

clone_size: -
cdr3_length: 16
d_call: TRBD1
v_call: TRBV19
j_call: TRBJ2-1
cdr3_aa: CASSIGTGGASNEQFF
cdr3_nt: TGTGCCAGTAGTATAGGGACAGGGGGCGCGTCGAATGAGCAGTTCTTC

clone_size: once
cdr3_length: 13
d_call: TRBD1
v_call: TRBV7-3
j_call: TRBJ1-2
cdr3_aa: CASSSTGGYGYTF
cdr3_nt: TGTGCCAGCAGCAGCACAGGGGGCTATGGCTACACCTTC

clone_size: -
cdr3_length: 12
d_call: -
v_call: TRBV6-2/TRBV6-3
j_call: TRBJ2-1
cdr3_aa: CASSYGAPAQFF
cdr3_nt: TGTGCCAGCAGTTATGGGGCTCCCGCCCAGTTCTTC

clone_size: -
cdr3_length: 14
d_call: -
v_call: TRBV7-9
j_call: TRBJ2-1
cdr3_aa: CASSRKGTHNEQFF
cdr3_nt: TGTGCCAGCAGCAGAAAAGGGACTCACAATGAGCAGTTCTTC

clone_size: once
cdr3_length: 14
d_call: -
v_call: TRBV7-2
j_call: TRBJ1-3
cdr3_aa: CASSSLGGGNTIYF
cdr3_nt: TGTGCCAGCAGCTCCTTGGGAGGGGGTAACACCATATATTTT

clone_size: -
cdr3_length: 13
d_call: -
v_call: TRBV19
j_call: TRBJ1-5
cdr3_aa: CASSIWGDQPQHF
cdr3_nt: TGTGCCAGTAGTATTTGGGGAGATCAGCCCCAGCATTTT

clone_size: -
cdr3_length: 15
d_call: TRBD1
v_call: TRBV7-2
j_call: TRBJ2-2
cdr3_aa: CASSPRTGGTGELFF
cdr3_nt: TGTGCCAGCAGCCCCCGGACAGGGGGGACCGGGGAGCTGTTTTTT

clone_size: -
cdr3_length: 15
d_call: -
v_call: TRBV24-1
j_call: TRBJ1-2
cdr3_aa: CATSDPSTENYGYTF
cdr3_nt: TGTGCCACCAGTGATCCCTCGACAGAAAACTATGGCTACACCTTC

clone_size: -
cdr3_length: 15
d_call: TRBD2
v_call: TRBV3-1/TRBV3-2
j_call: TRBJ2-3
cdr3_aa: CASSQIAGGPDTQYF
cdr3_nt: TGTGCCAGCAGCCAAATAGCGGGGGGGCCAGATACGCAGTATTTT

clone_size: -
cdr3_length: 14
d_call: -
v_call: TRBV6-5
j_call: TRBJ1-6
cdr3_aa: CASSFQGLTSPLHF
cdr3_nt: TGTGCCAGCAGTTTCCAGGGCCTTACTTCACCCCTCCACTTT

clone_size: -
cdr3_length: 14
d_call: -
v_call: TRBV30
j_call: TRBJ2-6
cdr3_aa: CAWSEKGRANVLTF
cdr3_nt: TGTGCCTGGAGTGAGAAGGGGCGGGCCAACGTCCTGACTTTC

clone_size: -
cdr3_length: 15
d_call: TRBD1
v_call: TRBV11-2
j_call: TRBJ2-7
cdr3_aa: CASSPGTGGSYEQYF
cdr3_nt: TGTGCCAGCAGCCCAGGGACAGGGGGCTCCTACGAGCAGTACTTC

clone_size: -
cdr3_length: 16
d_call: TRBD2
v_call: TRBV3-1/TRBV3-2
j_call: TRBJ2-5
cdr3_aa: CASSWTQGTSQETQYF
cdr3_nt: TGTGCCAGCAGCTGGACTCAAGGGACTAGCCAAGAGACCCAGTACTTC

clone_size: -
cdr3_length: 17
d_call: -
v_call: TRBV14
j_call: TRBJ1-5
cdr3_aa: CASSQEEGRDSNQPQHF
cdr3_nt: TGTGCCAGCAGCCAAGAGGAAGGCAGGGATAGCAATCAGCCCCAGCATTTT

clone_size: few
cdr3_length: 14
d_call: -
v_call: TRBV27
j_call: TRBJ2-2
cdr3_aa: CASKRPIEAGELFF
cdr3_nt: TGTGCCAGCAAAAGGCCGATTGAGGCTGGGGAGCTGTTTTTT

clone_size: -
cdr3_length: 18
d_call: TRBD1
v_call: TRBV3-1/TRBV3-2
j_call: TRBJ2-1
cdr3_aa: CASSARQGARSSYNEQFF
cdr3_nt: TGTGCCAGCAGCGCCAGACAGGGGGCAAGATCTAGCTACAATGAGCAGTTCTTC

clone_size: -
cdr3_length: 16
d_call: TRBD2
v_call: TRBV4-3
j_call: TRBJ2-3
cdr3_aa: CASSQDRTSRTDTQYF
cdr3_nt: TGCGCCAGCAGCCAAGATCGGACTAGCCGCACAGATACGCAGTATTTT

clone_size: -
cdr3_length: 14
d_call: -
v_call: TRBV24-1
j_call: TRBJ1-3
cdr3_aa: CATSDRTVRNTIYF
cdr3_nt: TGTGCCACCAGTGACCGGACAGTCAGAAACACCATATATTTT

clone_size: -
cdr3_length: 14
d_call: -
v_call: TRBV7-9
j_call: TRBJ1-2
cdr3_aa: CASSLEGGTRGYTF
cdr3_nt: TGTGCCAGCAGCTTAGAAGGAGGGACGCGGGGCTACACCTTC

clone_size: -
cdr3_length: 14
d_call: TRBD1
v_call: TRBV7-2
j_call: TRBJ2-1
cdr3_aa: CASSFWTGLNEQFF
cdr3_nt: TGTGCCAGCAGCTTTTGGACAGGGCTTAATGAGCAGTTCTTC

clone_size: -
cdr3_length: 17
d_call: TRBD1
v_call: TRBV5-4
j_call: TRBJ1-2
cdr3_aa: CASSTWVGQGRSYGYTF
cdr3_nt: TGTGCCAGCAGCACTTGGGTGGGACAGGGGCGATCCTATGGCTACACCTTC

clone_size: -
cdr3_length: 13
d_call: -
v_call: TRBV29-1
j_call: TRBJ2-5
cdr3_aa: CSVELGAGETQYF
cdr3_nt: TGCAGCGTTGAACTGGGGGCCGGGGAGACCCAGTACTTC

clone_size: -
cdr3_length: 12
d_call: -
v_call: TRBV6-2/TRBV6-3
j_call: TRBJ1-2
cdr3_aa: CASSYELWGYTF
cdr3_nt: TGTGCCAGCAGTTACGAGTTATGGGGCTACACCTTC

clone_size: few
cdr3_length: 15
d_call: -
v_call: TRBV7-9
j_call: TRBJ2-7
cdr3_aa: CASSSLRGALWEQYF
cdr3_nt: TGTGCCAGCAGCTCCCTCAGGGGGGCTTTATGGGAGCAGTACTTC

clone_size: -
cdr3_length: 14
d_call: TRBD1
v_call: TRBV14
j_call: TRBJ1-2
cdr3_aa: CASSPAGGDYGYTF
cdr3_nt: TGTGCCAGCAGCCCAGCAGGGGGAGACTATGGCTACACCTTC

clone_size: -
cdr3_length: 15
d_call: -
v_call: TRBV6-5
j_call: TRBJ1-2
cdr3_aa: CASGDLGQPRGGYTF
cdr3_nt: TGTGCCAGCGGCGATCTAGGCCAGCCCAGAGGGGGCTACACCTTC

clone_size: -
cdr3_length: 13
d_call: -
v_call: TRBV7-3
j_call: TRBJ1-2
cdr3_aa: CASSYAENYGYTF
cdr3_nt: TGTGCCAGCAGCTATGCAGAAAACTATGGCTACACCTTC

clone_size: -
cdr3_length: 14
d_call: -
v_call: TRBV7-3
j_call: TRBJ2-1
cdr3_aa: CASSSSGGGAEQFF
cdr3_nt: TGTGCCAGCAGCTCCTCCGGGGGAGGTGCTGAGCAGTTCTTC

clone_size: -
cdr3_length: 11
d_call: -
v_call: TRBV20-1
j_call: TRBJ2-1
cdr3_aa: CSASTDNEQFF
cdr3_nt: TGCAGTGCTAGTACGGACAATGAGCAGTTCTTC

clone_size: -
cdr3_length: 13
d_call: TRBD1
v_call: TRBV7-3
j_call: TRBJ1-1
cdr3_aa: CASSPDRVTEAFF
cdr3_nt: TGTGCCAGCAGCCCGGACAGGGTGACTGAAGCTTTCTTT

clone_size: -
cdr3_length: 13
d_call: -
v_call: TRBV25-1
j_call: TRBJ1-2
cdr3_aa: CASSRSARAGYTF
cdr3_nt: TGTGCCAGCAGTAGGTCGGCCAGGGCTGGCTACACCTTC

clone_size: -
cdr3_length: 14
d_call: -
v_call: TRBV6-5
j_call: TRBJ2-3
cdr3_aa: CASSTLPGTDTQYF
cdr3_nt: TGTGCCAGCAGTACCCTCCCGGGCACAGATACGCAGTATTTT

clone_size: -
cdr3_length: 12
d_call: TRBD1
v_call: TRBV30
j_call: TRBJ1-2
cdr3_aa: CAWSPGQAGYTF
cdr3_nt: TGTGCCTGGAGCCCGGGACAGGCCGGCTACACCTTC